The entry below describes one TCR beta chain. This sample is drawn from a study of cytomegalovirus exposure and HLA in healthy donors. V dropped 5 bases and J dropped 7 bases, with 14 bases sitting between them. There are 13 residues in the CDR3. CDR1 and CDR2 (germline): SEHNR, FQNEAQ (reference sequence). Here immunoSEQ multiplex PCR was the method, and the copy in TCRdb shows in-frame clones only, minus some. This table holds 100,000 to 150,000 clones, approximately 89% found once. The rearrangement uses TRBV7-9 and TRBJ1-1, with D unclear. Sequenced input: PBMCs. This TCR derives from a man younger than 35 in good health and CMV-seronegative. CDR3 in amino acids: CASSAGENGEAFF. CDR3 in DNA: TGTGCCAGCAGCGCGGGTGAGAACGGTGAAGCTTTCTTT. Using reference TRBV7-9 and TRBJ1-1 for the parts outside the CDR3, the full variable domain is DTGVSQNPRHKITKRGQNVTFRCDPISEHNRLYWYRQTLGQGPEFLTYFQNEAQLEKSRLLSDRFSAERPKGSFSTLEIQRTEQGDSAMYLCASSAGENGEAFFGQGTRLTVV.